This TCR beta chain was found in a study of blood T cell repertoires in COVID-19. Germline V gene lookup returns CDR1 MGHDK and CDR2 SYGVNS. V was trimmed by 6 bases and J by 5 bases, leaving 14 bases between them. CDR3 length: 14 amino acids. Per the study methods: Reference gene primers were amplified, and this amplification served to estimate nucleated cell counts. Sequencing used immunoSEQ multiplex PCR; TCRdb keeps in-frame clones, though not all of them. V and J calls and clone size are those listed in that table; D and trimming were worked out from the DNA. The table lists 150,000 to 180,000 clones, about 80% of them singletons.

This rearrangement joins TRBV25-1 to TRBJ1-3; no clear D. The sequence was collected from a woman aged 60-75 years with acute or convalescent COVID-19. Sequencing input: peripheral blood. CDR3 coding DNA: TGTGCCAGCAGCCCTCCTCTAATGAGAAACACCATATATTTT. Protein: CASSPPLMRNTIYF.